The text below deals with one T cell receptor (beta chain). The target antigen is unknown. The sample originates from a study of T cell responses to AZD1222 COVID-19 vaccine. Here immunoSEQ multiplex PCR was the method, and the copy in TCRdb shows in-frame clones only, minus some. The sample consists of 120,000 or so clones, 80% to 90% of them appearing once. Study conclusions and caveats: Clonal diversity was possibly underestimated, and the donors were mostly white British, with more females.

The V gene's germline CDR1 is SGHVS and CDR2 FQNEAQ. Germline trimming cut 5 bases from V and 5 bases from J; bases unmatched to any gene: 6. CDR3 size: 14 residues. The chain has TRBV7-8 and TRBJ1-3, with 7 bases lining up with TRBD1. The sequencing here drew on peripheral blood, taken 28 days after the second AZD1222 dose. The receptor's source is an adult who received the AZD1222 COVID-19 vaccine. Here the CDR3 DNA reads TGTGCCAGCAGCCTTGACAGGGCCCGAAACACCATATATTTT. Residues: CASSLDRARNTIYF. The full variable domain, rest sourced from reference TRBV7-8 and TRBJ1-3, is GAGVSQSPRYKVAKRGQDVALRCDPISGHVSLFWYQQALGQGPEFLTYFQNEAQLDKSGLPSDRFFAERPEGSVSTLKIQRTQQEDSAVYLCASSLDRARNTIYFGEGSWLTVV.